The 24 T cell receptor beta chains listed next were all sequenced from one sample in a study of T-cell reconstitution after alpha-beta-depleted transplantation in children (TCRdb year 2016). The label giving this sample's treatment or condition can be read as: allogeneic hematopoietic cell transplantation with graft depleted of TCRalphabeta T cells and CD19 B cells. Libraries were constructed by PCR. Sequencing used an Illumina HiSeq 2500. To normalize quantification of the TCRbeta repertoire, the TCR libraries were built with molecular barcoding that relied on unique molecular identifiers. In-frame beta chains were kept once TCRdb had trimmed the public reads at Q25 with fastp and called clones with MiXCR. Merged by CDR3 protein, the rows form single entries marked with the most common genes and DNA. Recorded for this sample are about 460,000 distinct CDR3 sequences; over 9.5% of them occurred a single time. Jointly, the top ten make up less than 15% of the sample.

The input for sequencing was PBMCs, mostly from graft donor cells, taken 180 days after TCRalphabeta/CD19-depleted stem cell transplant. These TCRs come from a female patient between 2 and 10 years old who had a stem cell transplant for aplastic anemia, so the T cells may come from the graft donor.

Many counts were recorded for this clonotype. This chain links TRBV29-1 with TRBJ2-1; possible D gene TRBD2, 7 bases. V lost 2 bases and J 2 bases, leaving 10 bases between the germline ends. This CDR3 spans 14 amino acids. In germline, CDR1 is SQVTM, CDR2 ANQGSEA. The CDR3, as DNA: TGCAGCGTTGAAAAGGGGGGGCCCTACAATGAGCAGTTCTTC. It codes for CSVEKGGPYNEQFF.

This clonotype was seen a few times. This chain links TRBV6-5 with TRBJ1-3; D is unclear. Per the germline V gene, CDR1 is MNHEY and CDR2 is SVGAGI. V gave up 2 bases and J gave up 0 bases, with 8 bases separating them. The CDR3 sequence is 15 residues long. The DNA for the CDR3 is TGTGCCAGCAGTTACGACCCAAGCTCTGGAAACACCATATATTTT. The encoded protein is CASSYDPSSGNTIYF.

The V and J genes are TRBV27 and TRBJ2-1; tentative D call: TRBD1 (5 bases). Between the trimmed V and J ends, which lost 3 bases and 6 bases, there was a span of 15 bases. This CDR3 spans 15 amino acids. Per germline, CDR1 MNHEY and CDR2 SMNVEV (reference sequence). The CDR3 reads CASSFLGASINEQFF. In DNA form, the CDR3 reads TGTGCCAGCAGTTTTTTAGGGGCTTCTATCAATGAGCAGTTCTTC.

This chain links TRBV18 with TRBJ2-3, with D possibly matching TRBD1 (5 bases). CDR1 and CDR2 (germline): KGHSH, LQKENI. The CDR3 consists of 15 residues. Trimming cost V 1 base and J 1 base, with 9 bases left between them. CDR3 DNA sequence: TGTGCCAGCTCACCACAGCAGGGCCGCACAGATACGCAGTATTTT. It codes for CASSPQQGRTDTQYF. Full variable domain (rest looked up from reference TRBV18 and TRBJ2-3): NAGVMQNPRHLVRRRGQEARLRCSPMKGHSHVYWYRQLPEEGLKFMVYLQKENIIDESGMPKERFSAEFPKEGPSILRIQQVVRGDSAAYFCASSPQQGRTDTQYFGPGTRLTVL.

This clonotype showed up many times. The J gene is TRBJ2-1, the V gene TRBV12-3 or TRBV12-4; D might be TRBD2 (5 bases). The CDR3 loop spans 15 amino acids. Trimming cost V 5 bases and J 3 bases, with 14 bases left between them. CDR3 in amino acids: CASSPSPEGYNEQFF. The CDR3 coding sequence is TGTGCCAGCAGTCCAAGTCCTGAGGGCTACAATGAGCAGTTCTTC.

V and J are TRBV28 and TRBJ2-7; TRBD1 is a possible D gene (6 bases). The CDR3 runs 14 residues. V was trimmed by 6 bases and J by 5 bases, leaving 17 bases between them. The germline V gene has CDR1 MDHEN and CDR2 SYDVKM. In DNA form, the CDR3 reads TGTGCCAGCAGGGTAAGACAGGTTTTCGACGAGCAGTACTTC. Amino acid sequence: CASRVRQVFDEQYF. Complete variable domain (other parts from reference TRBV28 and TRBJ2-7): DVKVTQSSRYLVKRTGEKVFLECVQDMDHENMFWYRQDPGLGLRLIYFSYDVKMKEKGDIPEGYSVSREKKERFSLILESASTNQTSMYLCASRVRQVFDEQYFGPGTRLTVT.

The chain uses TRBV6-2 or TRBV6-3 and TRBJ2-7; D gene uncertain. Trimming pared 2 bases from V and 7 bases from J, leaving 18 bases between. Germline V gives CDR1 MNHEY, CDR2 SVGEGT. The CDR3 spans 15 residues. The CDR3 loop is CASSYRENQREEQYF. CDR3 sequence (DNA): TGTGCCAGCAGTTACAGGGAAAATCAACGAGAGGAGCAGTACTTC.

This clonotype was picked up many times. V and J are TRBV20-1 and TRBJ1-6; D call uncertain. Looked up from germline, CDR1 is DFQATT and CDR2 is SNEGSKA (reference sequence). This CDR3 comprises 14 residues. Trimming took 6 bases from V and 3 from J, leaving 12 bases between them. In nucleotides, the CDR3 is TGCAGTGCCCTGAACGCCTACTATAATTCACCCCTCCACTTT. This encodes CSALNAYYNSPLHF.

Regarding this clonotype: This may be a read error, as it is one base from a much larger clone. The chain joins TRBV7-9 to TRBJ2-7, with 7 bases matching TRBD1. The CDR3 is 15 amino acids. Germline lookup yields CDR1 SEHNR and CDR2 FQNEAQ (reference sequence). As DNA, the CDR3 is TGTGCCAGAAGCTTATGGACAGGCGAATCCTACGAGCAGTACTTC. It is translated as CARSLWTGESYEQYF.

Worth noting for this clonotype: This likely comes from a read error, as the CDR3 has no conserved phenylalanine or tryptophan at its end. In DNA, the CDR3 is TGTGCCAGCAGCTTAGATTGGTCGCTAGCGGGGGGAGATGAGCAGTTCTTA. It encodes CASSLDWSLAGGDEQFL. The rearrangement joins TRBV7-8 to TRBJ2-1, with 11 bases lining up with TRBD2. Germline V gives CDR1 SGHVS, CDR2 FQNEAQ. The CDR3 consists of 17 residues. The junction had 10 bases not matched to a gene; V was cut back by 1 base and J by 8 bases.

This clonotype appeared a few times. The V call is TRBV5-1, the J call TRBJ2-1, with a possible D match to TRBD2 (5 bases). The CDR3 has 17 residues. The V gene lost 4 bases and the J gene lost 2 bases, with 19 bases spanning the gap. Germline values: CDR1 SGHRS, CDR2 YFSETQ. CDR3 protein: CASSHSRGLDPYNEQFF. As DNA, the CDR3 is TGCGCCAGCAGCCATTCGCGCGGGCTAGACCCCTACAATGAGCAGTTCTTC.

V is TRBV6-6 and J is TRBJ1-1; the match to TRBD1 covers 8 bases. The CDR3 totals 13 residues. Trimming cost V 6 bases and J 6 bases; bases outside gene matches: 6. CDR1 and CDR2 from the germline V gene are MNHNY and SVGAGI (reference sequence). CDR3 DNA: TGTGCCAGCAGGGGACAGGAGGTCGCTGAAGCTTTCTTT. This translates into CASRGQEVAEAFF.

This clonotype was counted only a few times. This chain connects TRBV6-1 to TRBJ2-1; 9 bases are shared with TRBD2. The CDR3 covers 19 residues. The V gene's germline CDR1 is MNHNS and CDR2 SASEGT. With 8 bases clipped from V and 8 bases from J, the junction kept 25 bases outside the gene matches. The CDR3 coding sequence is TGTGCCAGCCTCCGCCTGAGCGGGAGGCCCATGGTGCCCCAGGATGAGCAGTTCTTC. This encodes CASLRLSGRPMVPQDEQFF.

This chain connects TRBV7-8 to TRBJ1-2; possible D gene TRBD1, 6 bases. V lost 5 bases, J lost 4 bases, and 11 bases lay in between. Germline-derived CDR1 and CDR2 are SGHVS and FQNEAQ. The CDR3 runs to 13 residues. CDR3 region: CASSPGGLYGYTF. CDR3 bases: TGTGCCAGCAGCCCCGGGGGGCTCTATGGCTACACCTTC. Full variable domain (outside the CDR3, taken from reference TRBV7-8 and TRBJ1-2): GAGVSQSPRYKVAKRGQDVALRCDPISGHVSLFWYQQALGQGPEFLTYFQNEAQLDKSGLPSDRFFAERPEGSVSTLKIQRTQQEDSAVYLCASSPGGLYGYTFGSGTRLTVV.

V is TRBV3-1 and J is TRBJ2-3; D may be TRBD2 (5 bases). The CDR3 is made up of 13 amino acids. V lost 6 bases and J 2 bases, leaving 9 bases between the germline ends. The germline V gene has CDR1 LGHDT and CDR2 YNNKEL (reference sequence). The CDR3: CASRLAATDTQYF. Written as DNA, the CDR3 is TGTGCCAGCAGGCTAGCAGCCACAGATACGCAGTATTTT.

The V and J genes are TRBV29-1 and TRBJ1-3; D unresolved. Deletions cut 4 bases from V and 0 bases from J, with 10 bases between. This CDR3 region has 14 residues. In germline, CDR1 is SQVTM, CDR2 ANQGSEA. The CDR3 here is CSVVHKLSGNTIYF. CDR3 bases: TGCAGCGTTGTACATAAGCTCTCTGGAAACACCATATATTTT.

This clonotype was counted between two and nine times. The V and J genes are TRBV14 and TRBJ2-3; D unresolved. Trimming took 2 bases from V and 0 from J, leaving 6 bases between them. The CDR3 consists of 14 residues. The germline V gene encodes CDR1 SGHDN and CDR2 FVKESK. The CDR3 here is CASSQLDSTDTQYF. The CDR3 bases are TGTGCCAGCAGCCAACTCGACAGCACAGATACGCAGTATTTT.

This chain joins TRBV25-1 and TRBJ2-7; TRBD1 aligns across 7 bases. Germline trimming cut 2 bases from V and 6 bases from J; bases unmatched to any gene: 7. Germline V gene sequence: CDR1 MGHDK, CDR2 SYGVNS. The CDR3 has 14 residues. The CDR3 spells CASSERDSLGEQYF. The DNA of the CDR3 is TGTGCCAGCAGTGAACGGGACAGCCTGGGCGAGCAGTACTTC.

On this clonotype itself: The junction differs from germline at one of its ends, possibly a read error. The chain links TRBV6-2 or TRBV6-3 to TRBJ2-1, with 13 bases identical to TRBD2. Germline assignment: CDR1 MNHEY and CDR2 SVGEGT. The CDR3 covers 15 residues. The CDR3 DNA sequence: TGTGCCAGCAGTGACACTAGCGGGAGGGCCGATGAGCATTTCTTC. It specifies CASSDTSGRADEHFF.

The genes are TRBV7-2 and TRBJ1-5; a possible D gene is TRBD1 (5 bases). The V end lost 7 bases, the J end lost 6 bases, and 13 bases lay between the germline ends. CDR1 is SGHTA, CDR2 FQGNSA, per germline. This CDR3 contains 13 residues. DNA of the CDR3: TGTGCCAGCAAGTTGCAGGGCGGTCAGCCCCAGCATTTT. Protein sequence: CASKLQGGQPQHF.

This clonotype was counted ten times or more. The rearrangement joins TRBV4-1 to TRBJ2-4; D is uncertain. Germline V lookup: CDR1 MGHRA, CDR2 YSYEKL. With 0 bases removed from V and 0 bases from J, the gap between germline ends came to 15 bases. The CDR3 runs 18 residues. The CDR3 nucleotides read TGCGCCAGCAGCCAAGATAAACAGCCCAGTCTAGCCAAAAACATTCAGTACTTC. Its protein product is CASSQDKQPSLAKNIQYF.

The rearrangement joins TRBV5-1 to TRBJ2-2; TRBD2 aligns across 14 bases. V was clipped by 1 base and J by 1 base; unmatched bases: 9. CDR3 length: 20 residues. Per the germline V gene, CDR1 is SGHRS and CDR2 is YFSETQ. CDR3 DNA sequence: TGCGCCAGCAGCTTGAGTTCGGGACTAGCGGGAGCCTTGAACACCGGGGAGCTGTTTTTT. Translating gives CASSLSSGLAGALNTGELFF.

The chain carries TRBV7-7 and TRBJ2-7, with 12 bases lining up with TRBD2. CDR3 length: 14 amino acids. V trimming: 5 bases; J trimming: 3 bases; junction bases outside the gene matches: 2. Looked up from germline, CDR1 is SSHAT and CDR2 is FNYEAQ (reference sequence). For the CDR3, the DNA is TGTGCCAGCAGCCCACTAGCGGGAGGCTACGAGCAGTACGTC. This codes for CASSPLAGGYEQYV.

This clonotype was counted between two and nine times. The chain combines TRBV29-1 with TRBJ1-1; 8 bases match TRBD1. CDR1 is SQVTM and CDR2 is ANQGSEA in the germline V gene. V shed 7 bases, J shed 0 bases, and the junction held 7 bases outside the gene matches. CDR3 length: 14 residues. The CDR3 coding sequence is TGCAGCGCTGGGACAGGACCCATGAACACTGAAGCTTTCTTT. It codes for CSAGTGPMNTEAFF.